The 15 T cell receptor beta chains in this list originate from one sample, sequenced in a study of OX40 agonist ivuxolimab in advanced cancers. The data were produced by immunoSEQ multiplex PCR, yet TCRdb's version contains in-frame clones alone and is incomplete. The sample includes nearly 60,000 clones, 80% to 90% of them seen just once. The sequencing used CD4+ or CD8+ T cells sorted from blood, collected in a trial of the OX40 agonist ivuxolimab. The receptor source for this set is an adult with an advanced solid tumor such as melanoma, head and neck, liver or kidney cancer.

The V and J genes are TRBV27 and TRBJ2-1; 13 bases line up with TRBD2. Germline lookup yields CDR1 MNHEY and CDR2 SMNVEV (reference sequence). The CDR3 length is 16 residues. The trim removed 8 bases at V and 1 base at J, leaving 5 bases unmatched. The CDR3 bases are TGTGCCAGCCATCCACTAGCGGGGGGGTCCTACAATGAGCAGTTCTTC. Its translation: CASHPLAGGSYNEQFF.

The CDR3 protein is CASSYGRGDQPQHF. DNA for the CDR3: TGTGCCAGCAGTTACGGCAGGGGGGATCAGCCCCAGCATTTT. The chain has TRBV6-5 and TRBJ1-5, with 7 bases fitting TRBD1. Trimming at V came to 2 bases and at J to 5 bases, leaving 3 bases not matched to a gene. The CDR3 is 14 amino acids. CDR1 is MNHEY and CDR2 is SVGAGI in the germline V gene.

The genes are TRBV5-1 and TRBJ2-2, with D unresolved. Trimming took off 4 bases at V and 6 bases at J, with 10 bases between the two ends. CDR3 length equals 13 residues. The germline V gene has CDR1 SGHRS and CDR2 YFSETQ. CDR3 nucleotides: TGCGCCAGCAGCCTAATAGGATCCGGGGAGCTGTTTTTT. This sequence encodes CASSLIGSGELFF. The variable domain in full, completed from reference TRBV5-1 and TRBJ2-2, reads KAGVTQTPRYLIKTRGQQVTLSCSPISGHRSVSWYQQTPGQGLQFLFEYFSETQRNKGNFPGRFSGRQFSNSRSEMNVSTLELGDSALYLCASSLIGSGELFFGEGSRLTVL.

V is TRBV11-2 and J is TRBJ1-2, with 8 bases fitting TRBD1. V gave up 5 bases and J gave up 4 bases; unmatched junction bases: 6. The CDR3 covers 14 residues. The germline V gene has CDR1 SGHAT and CDR2 FQNNGV. This CDR3 reads CASSPGQGSYGYTF. CDR3 in DNA: TGTGCCAGCAGCCCCGGACAGGGCAGCTATGGCTACACCTTC.

In this sample, this clone turned up once. The rearrangement joins TRBV6-1 to TRBJ2-7, with 9 bases identical to TRBD2. Germline CDR1 and CDR2: MNHNS and SASEGT. V was clipped by 7 bases and J by 1 base; unmatched bases: 5. The CDR3 extends over 14 amino acids. In DNA, the CDR3 is TGTGCCAGCATCCAGACTAGCGGTTCCTACGAGCAGTACTTC. Translation gives CASIQTSGSYEQYF.

This chain uses TRBV21-1 with TRBJ2-5; TRBD2 reflects the table's D call only, with no check against the DNA. TRBV21-1 is a pseudogene. The CDR3 loop spans 16 amino acids. CDR3 sequence: CASSKKTSGDQETQYF. The DNA of the CDR3 is TGTGCCAGCAGCAAAAAGACTAGCGGAGACCAAGAGACCCAGTACTTC.

The J gene is TRBJ2-5, the V gene TRBV6-6; D unresolved. This CDR3 spans 14 amino acids. With 0 bases removed from V and 5 bases from J, the gap between germline ends came to 10 bases. Germline CDR1 and CDR2: MNHNY and SVGAGI (reference sequence). CDR3 nucleotides: TGTGCCAGCAGTTACTCGTCGGCTCGGGAGACCCAGTACTTC. Translation gives CASSYSSARETQYF.

This sequence joins TRBV7-7 and TRBJ2-1; 9 bases agree with TRBD1. This CDR3 comprises 16 residues. V was clipped by 5 bases and J by 4 bases; unmatched bases: 9. Germline CDR1 and CDR2: SSHAT and FNYEAQ (reference sequence). The DNA for the CDR3 is TGTGCCAGCAGCCCCACGCCCGGGACAGGGTACAATGAGCAGTTCTTC. As protein: CASSPTPGTGYNEQFF.

As DNA, the CDR3 is TGCGCCAGCAGCACGGGACAGTTCACAGATACGCAGTATTTT. Translated: CASSTGQFTDTQYF. This sequence joins TRBV5-1 and TRBJ2-3; 7 bases agree with TRBD1. CDR1 SGHRS and CDR2 YFSETQ come from the germline V gene. The V gene end was trimmed by 4 bases and the J gene end by 2 bases; junction bases not matched to a gene: 4. The CDR3 covers 14 residues.

The chain carries TRBV18 and TRBJ1-4, with a tentative D call TRBD1 (5 bases). Trimming shortened V by 8 bases and J by 2 bases, and 6 bases separated the two germline ends. CDR3 length: 12 amino acids. Germline values: CDR1 KGHSH, CDR2 LQKENI. CDR3 sequence: CASRQTNEKLFF. CDR3 DNA sequence: TGTGCCAGCCGACAGACTAATGAAAAACTGTTTTTT.

The CDR3 DNA follows: TGTGCCAGTAGTACCGGGACAGGGTTTAACTATGGCTACACCTTC. This sequence encodes CASSTGTGFNYGYTF. The V call is TRBV19, the J call TRBJ1-2; 9 bases are a match to TRBD1. Germline CDR1 LNHDA, CDR2 SQIVND (reference sequence). V shed 4 bases and J 1 base; nucleotides not matched to a gene: 4. The CDR3 spans 15 residues.

This clone was recorded once. The chain has TRBV7-6 and TRBJ2-2; tentatively, D is TRBD2 (6 bases). Trimming stripped 4 bases from V and 3 bases from J, with 12 bases between. Germline V lookup: CDR1 SGHVS, CDR2 FNYEAQ. The CDR3 consists of 15 residues. CDR3 DNA sequence: TGTGCCAGCAGCTACGGGGGAACGGACACCGGGGAGCTGTTTTTT. Its protein is CASSYGGTDTGELFF.

This chain joins TRBV7-2 and TRBJ1-5; no definite D call. V dropped 1 base and J dropped 6 bases, with 10 bases sitting between them. This CDR3 has 14 residues. Germline V lookup: CDR1 SGHTA, CDR2 FQGNSA. CDR3 sequence (DNA): TGTGCCAGCAGCTTAGTAGGTCGTGGTCAGCCCCAGCATTTT. Encoded protein: CASSLVGRGQPQHF.

This chain connects TRBV11-3 to TRBJ2-3, with D possibly being TRBD2 (6 bases). The germline CDR1 and CDR2 sequences are SGHNT and YENEEA. The V end was cut by 0 bases, the J end by 1 base, with 8 bases between. CDR3 length: 15 amino acids. In DNA form, the CDR3 reads TGTGCCAGCAGCTTAGACGGGGGAGGCACAGATACGCAGTATTTT. Its protein product is CASSLDGGGTDTQYF.

The rearrangement links TRBV9 to TRBJ1-2; TRBD1 matches 11 bases. Trimming removed 4 bases from V and 5 bases from J; junction bases left unmatched: 10. The CDR3 totals 16 residues. The germline V gene encodes CDR1 SGDLS and CDR2 YYNGEE. CDR3 sequence reads: CASSPSGTGGPYGYTF. The CDR3 DNA reads as TGTGCCAGCAGCCCTAGTGGGACAGGGGGGCCTTATGGCTACACCTTC.